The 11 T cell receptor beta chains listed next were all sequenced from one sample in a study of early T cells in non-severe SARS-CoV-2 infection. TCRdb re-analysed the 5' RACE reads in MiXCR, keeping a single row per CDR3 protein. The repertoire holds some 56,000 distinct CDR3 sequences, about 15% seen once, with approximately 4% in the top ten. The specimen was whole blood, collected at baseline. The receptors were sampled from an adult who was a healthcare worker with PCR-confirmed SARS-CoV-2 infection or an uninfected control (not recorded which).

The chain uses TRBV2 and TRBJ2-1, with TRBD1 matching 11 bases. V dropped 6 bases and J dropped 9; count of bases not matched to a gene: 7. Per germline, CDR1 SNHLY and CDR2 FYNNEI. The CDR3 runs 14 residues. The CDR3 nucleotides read TGTGCCAGCAGGGACAGGGGGCTGCAAAGTGAGCAGTTCTTC. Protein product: CASRDRGLQSEQFF. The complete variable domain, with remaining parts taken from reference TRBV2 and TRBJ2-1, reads EPEVTQTPSHQVTQMGQEVILRCVPISNHLYFYWYRQILGQKVEFLVSFYNNEISEKSEIFDDQFSVERPDGSNFTLKIRSTKLEDSAMYFCASRDRGLQSEQFFGPGTRLTVL.

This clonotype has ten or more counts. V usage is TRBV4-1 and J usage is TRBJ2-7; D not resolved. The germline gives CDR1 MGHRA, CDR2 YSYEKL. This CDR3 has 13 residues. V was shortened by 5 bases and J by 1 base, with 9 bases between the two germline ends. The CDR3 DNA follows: TGCGCCAGCAGCAGCATCGGATCCTACGAGCAGTACTTC. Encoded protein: CASSSIGSYEQYF.

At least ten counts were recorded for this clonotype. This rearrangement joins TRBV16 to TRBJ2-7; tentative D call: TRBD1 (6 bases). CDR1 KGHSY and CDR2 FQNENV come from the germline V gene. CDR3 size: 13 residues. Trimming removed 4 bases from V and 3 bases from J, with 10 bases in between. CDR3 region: CASSPWTVYEQYF. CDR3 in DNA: TGTGCCAGCAGCCCGTGGACAGTCTACGAGCAGTACTTC.

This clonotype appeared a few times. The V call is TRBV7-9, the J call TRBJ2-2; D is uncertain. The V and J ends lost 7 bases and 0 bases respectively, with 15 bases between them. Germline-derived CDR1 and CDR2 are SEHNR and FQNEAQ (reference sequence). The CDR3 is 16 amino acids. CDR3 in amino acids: CASTPLGYSNTGELFF. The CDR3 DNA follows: TGTGCCAGCACCCCCCTGGGCTACTCGAACACCGGGGAGCTGTTTTTT.

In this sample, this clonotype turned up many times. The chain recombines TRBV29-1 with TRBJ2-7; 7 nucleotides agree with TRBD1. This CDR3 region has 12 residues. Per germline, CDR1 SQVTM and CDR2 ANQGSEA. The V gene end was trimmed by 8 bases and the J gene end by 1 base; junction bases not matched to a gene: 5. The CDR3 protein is CSYSQGSYEQYF. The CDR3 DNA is TGCAGCTACTCACAGGGGTCCTACGAGCAGTACTTC.

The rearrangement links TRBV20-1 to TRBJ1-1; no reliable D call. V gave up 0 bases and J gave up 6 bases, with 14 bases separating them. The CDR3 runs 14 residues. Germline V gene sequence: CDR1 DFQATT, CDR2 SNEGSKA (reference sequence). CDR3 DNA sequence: TGCAGTGCTAGAGATTTAGTCGGAAGGGCTGAAGCTTTCTTT. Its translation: CSARDLVGRAEAFF.

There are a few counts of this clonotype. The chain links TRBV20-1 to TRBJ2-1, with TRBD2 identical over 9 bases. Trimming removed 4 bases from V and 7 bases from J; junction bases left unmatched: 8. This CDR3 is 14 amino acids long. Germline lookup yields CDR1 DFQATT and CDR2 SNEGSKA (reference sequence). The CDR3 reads CSAKRGVFVNEQFF. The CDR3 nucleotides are TGCAGTGCTAAGCGGGGGGTCTTCGTAAATGAGCAGTTCTTC.

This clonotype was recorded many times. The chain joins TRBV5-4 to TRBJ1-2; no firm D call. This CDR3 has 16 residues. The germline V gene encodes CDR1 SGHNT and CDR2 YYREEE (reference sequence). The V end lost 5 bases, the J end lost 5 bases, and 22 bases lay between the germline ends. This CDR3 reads CASSSSDGRLGYGYTF. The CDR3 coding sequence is TGTGCCAGCAGTTCCTCCGACGGGCGGTTAGGTTATGGCTACACCTTC.

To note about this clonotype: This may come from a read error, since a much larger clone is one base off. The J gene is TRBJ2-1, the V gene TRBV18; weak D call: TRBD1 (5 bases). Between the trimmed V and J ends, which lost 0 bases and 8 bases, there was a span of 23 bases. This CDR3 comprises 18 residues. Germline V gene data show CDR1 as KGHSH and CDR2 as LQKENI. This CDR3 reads CASSPPSGMSRVVDEQFF. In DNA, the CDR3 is TGTGCCAGCTCACCACCCTCGGGCATGAGCAGGGTAGTGGATGAGCAGTTCTTC. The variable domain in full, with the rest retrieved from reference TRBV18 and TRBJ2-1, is NAGVMQNPRHLVRRRGQEARLRCSPMKGHSHVYWYRQLPEEGLKFMVYLQKENIIDESGMPKERFSAEFPKEGPSILRIQQVVRGDSAAYFCASSPPSGMSRVVDEQFFGPGTRLTVL.

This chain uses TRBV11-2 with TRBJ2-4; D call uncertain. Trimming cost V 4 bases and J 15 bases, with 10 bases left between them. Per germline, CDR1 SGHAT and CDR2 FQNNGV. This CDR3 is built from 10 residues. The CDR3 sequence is CASSSVVPYF. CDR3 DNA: TGTGCCAGCAGCTCGGTCGTGCCGTACTTC.

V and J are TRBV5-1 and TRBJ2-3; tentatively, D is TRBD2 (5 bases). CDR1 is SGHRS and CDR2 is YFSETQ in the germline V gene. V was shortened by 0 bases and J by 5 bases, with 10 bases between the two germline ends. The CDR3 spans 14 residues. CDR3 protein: CASSLALRGDTQYF. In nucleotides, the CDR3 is TGCGCCAGCAGCTTGGCCTTACGGGGAGATACGCAGTATTTT.